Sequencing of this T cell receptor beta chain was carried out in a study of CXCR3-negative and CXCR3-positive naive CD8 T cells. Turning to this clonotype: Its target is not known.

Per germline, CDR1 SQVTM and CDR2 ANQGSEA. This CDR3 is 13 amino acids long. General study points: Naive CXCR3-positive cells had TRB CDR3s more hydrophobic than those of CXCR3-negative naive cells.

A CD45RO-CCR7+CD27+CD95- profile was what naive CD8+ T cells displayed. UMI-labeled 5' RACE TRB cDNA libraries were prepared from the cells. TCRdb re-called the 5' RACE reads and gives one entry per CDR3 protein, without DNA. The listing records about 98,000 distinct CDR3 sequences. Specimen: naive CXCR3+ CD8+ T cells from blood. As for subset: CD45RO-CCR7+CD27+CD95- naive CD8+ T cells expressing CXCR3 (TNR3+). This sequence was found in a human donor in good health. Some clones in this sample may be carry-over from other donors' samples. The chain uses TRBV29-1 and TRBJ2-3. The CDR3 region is CSVVFLPTDTQYF.